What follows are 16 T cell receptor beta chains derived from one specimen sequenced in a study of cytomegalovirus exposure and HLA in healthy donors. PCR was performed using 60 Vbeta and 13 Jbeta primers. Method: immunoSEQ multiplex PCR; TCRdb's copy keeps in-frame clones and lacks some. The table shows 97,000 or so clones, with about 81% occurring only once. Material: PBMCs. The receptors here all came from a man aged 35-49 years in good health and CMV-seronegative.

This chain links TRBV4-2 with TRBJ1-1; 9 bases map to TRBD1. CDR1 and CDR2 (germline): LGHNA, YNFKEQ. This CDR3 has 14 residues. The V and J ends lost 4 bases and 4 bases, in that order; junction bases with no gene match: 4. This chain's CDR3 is CASSPGQGSTEAFF. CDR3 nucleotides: TGTGCCAGCAGCCCGGGACAGGGTTCCACTGAAGCTTTCTTT.

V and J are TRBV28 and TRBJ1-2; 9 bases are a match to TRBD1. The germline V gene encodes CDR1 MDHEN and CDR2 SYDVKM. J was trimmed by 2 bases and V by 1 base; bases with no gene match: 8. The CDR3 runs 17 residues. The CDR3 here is CASSLLGKGQGNYGYTF. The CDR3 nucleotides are TGTGCCAGCAGTTTATTAGGGAAGGGACAGGGAAACTATGGCTACACCTTC.

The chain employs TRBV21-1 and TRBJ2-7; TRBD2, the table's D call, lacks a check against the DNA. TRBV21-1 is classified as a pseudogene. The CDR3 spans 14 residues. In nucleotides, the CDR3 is TGTGCCAGCAGCCTATGGGGGGGGCCCTACGAGCAGTACTTC. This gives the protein CASSLWGGPYEQYF.

The CDR3 sequence: CASSSQGTPNYGYTF. In nucleotides, the CDR3 is TGTGCCAGCAGCTCCCAGGGAACTCCTAACTATGGCTACACCTTC. The V call is TRBV5-4, the J call TRBJ1-2; possible D gene TRBD1, 5 bases. V gave up 3 bases and J gave up 0 bases, with 12 bases separating them. The CDR3 is 15 amino acids. Germline V gene sequence: CDR1 SGHNT, CDR2 YYREEE (reference sequence). The full variable domain, in which reference TRBV5-4 and TRBJ1-2 provide the parts outside the CDR3, is ETGVTQSPTHLIKTRGQQVTLRCSSQSGHNTVSWYQQALGQGPQFIFQYYREEENGRGNFPPRFSGLQFPNYSSELNVNALELDDSALYLCASSSQGTPNYGYTFGSGTRLTVV.

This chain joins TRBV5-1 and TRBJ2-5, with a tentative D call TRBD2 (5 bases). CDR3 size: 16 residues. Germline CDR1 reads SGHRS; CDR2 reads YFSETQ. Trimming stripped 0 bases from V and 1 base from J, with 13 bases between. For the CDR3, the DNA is TGCGCCAGCAGCTTGGCTGCACTAGTGAGCCAAGAGACCCAGTACTTC. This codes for CASSLAALVSQETQYF.

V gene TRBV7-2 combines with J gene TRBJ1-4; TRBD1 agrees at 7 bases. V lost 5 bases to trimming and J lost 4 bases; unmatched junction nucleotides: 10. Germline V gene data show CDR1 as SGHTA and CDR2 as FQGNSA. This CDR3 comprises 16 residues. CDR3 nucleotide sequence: TGTGCCAGCAGCCTAGACAGCCCAGGGGGTAATGAAAAACTGTTTTTT. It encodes CASSLDSPGGNEKLFF.

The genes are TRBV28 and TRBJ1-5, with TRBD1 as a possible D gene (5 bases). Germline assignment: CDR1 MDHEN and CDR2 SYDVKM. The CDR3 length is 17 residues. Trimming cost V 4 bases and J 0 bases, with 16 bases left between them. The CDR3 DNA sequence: TGTGCCAGCAGTTCCGCAGCCGGGGGGTATAGCAATCAGCCCCAGCATTTT. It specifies CASSSAAGGYSNQPQHF.

CDR3 sequence: CATLGGVHEQYF. In DNA form, the CDR3 reads TGTGCCACCCTTGGGGGCGTTCACGAGCAGTACTTC. The chain uses TRBV19 and TRBJ2-7; a weak D match, TRBD1 (6 bases). The CDR3 totals 12 residues. Trimming left V 10 bases short and J 5 bases short, with 15 bases between. The germline CDR1 and CDR2 sequences are LNHDA and SQIVND (reference sequence).

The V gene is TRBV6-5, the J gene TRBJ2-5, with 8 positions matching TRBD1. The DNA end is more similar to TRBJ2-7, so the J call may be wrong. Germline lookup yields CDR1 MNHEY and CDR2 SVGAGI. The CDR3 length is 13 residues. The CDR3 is CASSYGTGYEQYF. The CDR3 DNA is TGTGCCAGCAGTTACGGGACAGGCTACGAGCAGTACTTC.

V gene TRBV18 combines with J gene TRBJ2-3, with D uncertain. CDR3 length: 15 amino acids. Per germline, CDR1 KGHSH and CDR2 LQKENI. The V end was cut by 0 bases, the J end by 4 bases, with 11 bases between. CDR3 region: CASSPPGRSSDTQYF. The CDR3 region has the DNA TGTGCCAGCTCACCACCAGGAAGGAGCTCAGATACGCAGTATTTT.

CDR3 sequence reads: CASTQGAKNIQYF. As DNA, the CDR3 is TGTGCCAGCACCCAGGGGGCCAAAAACATTCAGTACTTC. This chain links TRBV7-9 with TRBJ2-4; D is possibly TRBD1 (6 bases). V was pared by 7 bases and J by 1 base, with 8 bases between. Germline V gene sequence: CDR1 SEHNR, CDR2 FQNEAQ (reference sequence). CDR3 size: 13 residues.

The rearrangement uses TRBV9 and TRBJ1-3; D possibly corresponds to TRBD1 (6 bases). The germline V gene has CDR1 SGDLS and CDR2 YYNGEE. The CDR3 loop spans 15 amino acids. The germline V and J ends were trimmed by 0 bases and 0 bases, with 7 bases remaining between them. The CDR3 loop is CASSVVDSSGNTIYF. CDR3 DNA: TGTGCCAGCAGCGTAGTGGACAGCTCTGGAAACACCATATATTTT.

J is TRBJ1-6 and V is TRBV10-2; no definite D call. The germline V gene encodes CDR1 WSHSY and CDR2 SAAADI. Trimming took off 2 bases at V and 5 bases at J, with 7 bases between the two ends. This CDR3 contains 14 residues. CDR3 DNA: TGCGCCAGCAGTGAGAATATTGATAATTCACCCCTCCACTTT. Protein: CASSENIDNSPLHF.

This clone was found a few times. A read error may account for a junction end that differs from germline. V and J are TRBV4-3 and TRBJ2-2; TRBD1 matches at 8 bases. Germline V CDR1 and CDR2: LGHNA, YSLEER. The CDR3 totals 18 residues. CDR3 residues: CASRQEPWGQVDTGELFF. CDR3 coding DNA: TGCGCCAGCAGACAAGAACCTTGGGGACAGGTCGACACCGGGGAGCTGTTTTTT.

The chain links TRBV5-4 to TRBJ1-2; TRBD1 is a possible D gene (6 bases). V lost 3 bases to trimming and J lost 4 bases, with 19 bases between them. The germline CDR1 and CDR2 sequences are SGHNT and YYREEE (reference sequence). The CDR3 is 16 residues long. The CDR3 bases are TGTGCCAGCAGCTCAGGACTTGGGGGCGAGGTCTATGGCTACACCTTC. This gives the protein CASSSGLGGEVYGYTF.

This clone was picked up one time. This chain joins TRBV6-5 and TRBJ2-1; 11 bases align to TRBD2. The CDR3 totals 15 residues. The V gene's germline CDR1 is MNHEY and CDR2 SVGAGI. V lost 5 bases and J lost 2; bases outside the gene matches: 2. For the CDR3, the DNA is TGTGCCAGCAGTCCGACTAGCGGGACCTACAATGAGCAGTTCTTC. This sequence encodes CASSPTSGTYNEQFF.